A single sample is the source of the 8 T cell receptor beta chains below, sequenced in a study of T cells in Graves' hyperthyroidism and ophthalmopathy. RNA transcripts served as the template for amplifying TCR beta CDR3 regions. First-round RT-PCR of the TCR CDR3 relied on the HTBI primer set. TCRdb re-called the multiplex PCR reads through MiXCR, storing one row per CDR3 protein. Seen here are about 840,000 distinct CDR3 sequences, about 38% observed once, and the top ten hold 7% to 10%. Sequencing was done on a sample of blood. The origin of the receptors is a man aged 18 to 29 with Graves' hyperthyroidism.

The chain combines TRBV12-3 or TRBV12-4 with TRBJ2-6; D is uncertain. The CDR3 totals 18 residues. V dropped 0 bases and J dropped 4 bases, with 16 bases sitting between them. This chain's CDR3 is CASSLARYGRTGANVLTF. In DNA, the CDR3 is TGTGCCAGCAGTTTAGCGCGGTACGGCCGCACGGGGGCCAACGTCCTGACTTTC.

The rearrangement joins TRBV27 to TRBJ2-7; 9 bases agree with TRBD2. CDR1 is MNHEY, CDR2 SMNVEV, per germline (reference sequence). The CDR3 totals 14 residues. V was pared by 6 bases and J by 2 bases, with 5 bases of the junction left unmatched. The CDR3 region is CASSRRTSAYEQYF. The CDR3 DNA reads TGTGCCAGCAGCCGGAGGACTAGCGCCTACGAGCAGTACTTC.

The rearrangement uses TRBV7-9 and TRBJ1-1; D possibly corresponds to TRBD1 (5 bases). The CDR3 totals 16 residues. Deletions cut 0 bases from V and 4 bases from J, with 15 bases between. Germline values: CDR1 SEHNR, CDR2 FQNEAQ (reference sequence). This CDR3 reads CASSLAGGGSGTEAFF. CDR3 nucleotide sequence: TGTGCCAGCAGCTTAGCGGGCGGGGGAAGTGGCACTGAAGCTTTCTTT. The whole variable domain, remainder taken from reference TRBV7-9 and TRBJ1-1, is DTGVSQNPRHKITKRGQNVTFRCDPISEHNRLYWYRQTLGQGPEFLTYFQNEAQLEKSRLLSDRFSAERPKGSFSTLEIQRTEQGDSAMYLCASSLAGGGSGTEAFFGQGTRLTVV.

The chain couples TRBV25-1 to TRBJ2-2; D perhaps matches TRBD1 (5 bases). The CDR3 extends over 17 amino acids. The germline V and J ends were trimmed by 7 bases and 0 bases, with 18 bases remaining between them. The germline V gene encodes CDR1 MGHDK and CDR2 SYGVNS. CDR3: CASMSPVDRPNTGELFF. CDR3 DNA sequence: TGTGCCAGCATGAGCCCGGTCGACAGACCGAACACCGGGGAGCTGTTTTTT.

The chain links TRBV7-2 to TRBJ2-2, with D possibly called TRBD1 or TRBD2 (5 bases each). Trimming removed 3 bases from V and 3 bases from J, with 20 bases in between. The germline gives CDR1 SGHTA, CDR2 FQGNSA. The CDR3 length is 18 residues. Written as DNA, the CDR3 is TGTGCCAGCAGCTTCTCGACCTCCGGGACCGAGGACACCGGGGAGCTGTTTTTT. Translating gives CASSFSTSGTEDTGELFF.

V gene TRBV20-1 combines with J gene TRBJ1-5; perhaps TRBD1 as D (6 bases). Trimming pared 3 bases from V and 2 bases from J, leaving 14 bases between. The CDR3 sequence is 15 residues long. The germline CDR1 and CDR2 sequences are DFQATT and SNEGSKA (reference sequence). The CDR3 DNA is TGCAGTGCTAGTAATCCAGGGGATGGCAATCAGCCCCAGCATTTT. Amino acids: CSASNPGDGNQPQHF.

The rearrangement joins TRBV20-1 to TRBJ2-2, with TRBD1 matching over 8 bases. J was trimmed by 1 base and V by 3 bases; bases with no gene match: 4. In germline, CDR1 is DFQATT, CDR2 SNEGSKA (reference sequence). The CDR3 extends over 15 amino acids. The CDR3 DNA sequence: TGCAGTGCTAGCTTGACAGGGGTGAACACCGGGGAGCTGTTTTTT. It specifies CSASLTGVNTGELFF.

This clonotype showed up just a few times. This rearrangement joins TRBV9 to TRBJ1-1, with no clear D. Germline V lookup: CDR1 SGDLS, CDR2 YYNGEE. Trimming took 5 bases from V and 11 from J, leaving 16 bases between them. CDR3 length equals 12 residues. The CDR3 DNA is TGTGCCAGCAGTCCGAATGGCGAGTCGGCTTTCTTT. Translating it yields CASSPNGESAFF.